These T cell receptor beta chains were read from a single sample in a study of blood T cell repertoires in COVID-19. Assay used: immunoSEQ multiplex PCR; TCRdb lists only in-frame clones, some missing. The table shows 200,000 or so clones, with roughly 88% occurring only once. The material sequenced was peripheral blood. The source is a man in his fifties with COVID-19, enrolled during active disease. CDR3s include the opening cysteine and the closing phenylalanine or tryptophan. Each record gives: D gene, V gene, clone size, J gene, CDR3 DNA, CDR3 protein. The D gene is left open where the match is weak. Size is stated for part of the rows, as once, few or many counts, or as a class when the clone is expanded.

TRBD1,TRBV19,-,TRBJ1-1,TGTGCCAGTAGCATCGGACAGGGGGACACTGAAGCTTTCTTT,CASSIGQGDTEAFF
-,TRBV12-3/TRBV12-4,-,TRBJ1-3,TGTGCCAGCAGCTCAGGGGCCGGAAACACCATATATTTT,CASSSGAGNTIYF
TRBD1,TRBV6-5,-,TRBJ2-1,TGTGCCAGCAGTAATACAGGGGGAACGGGGCAGTTCTTC,CASSNTGGTGQFF
-,TRBV5-5,-,TRBJ1-2,TGTGCCAGCAGCCTGTCACAGTCGACACGCCTGTATGGCTACACCTTC,CASSLSQSTRLYGYTF
TRBD1,TRBV6-5,-,TRBJ2-2,TGTGCCAGCGACAAGACAGGGGCGGTCACCGGGGAGCTGTTTTTT,CASDKTGAVTGELFF
-,TRBV7-6,-,TRBJ1-2,TGTGCCAGCAGCTTAGCTGGGCGGGAAGGCTACACCTTC,CASSLAGREGYTF
-,TRBV18,-,TRBJ2-3,TGTGCCAGCTCACCAGTGGCCCAGTTGGGCCGGCACGTTGCGGATACGCAGTATTTT,CASSPVAQLGRHVADTQYF
TRBD1,TRBV19,-,TRBJ2-7,TGTGCCAGTAGCTTGGACAGGTCCTACGAGCAGTACTTC,CASSLDRSYEQYF
-,TRBV30,once,TRBJ1-6,TGTGCCTGGAGTGTACGCGGGTCCCATAATTCACCCCTCCACTTT,CAWSVRGSHNSPLHF
-,TRBV2,-,TRBJ2-4,TGTGCCAGCAGAGCAGGGGGGATCATTCAGTACTTC,CASRAGGIIQYF
-,TRBV7-9,-,TRBJ1-4,TGTGCCAGCAGCGGACCGGGAACCAATGAAAAACTGTTTTTT,CASSGPGTNEKLFF
-,TRBV28,-,TRBJ2-1,TGTGCCAGCAGTTCCCCCTCTTTCGGCGGGGACAATGAGCAGTTCTTC,CASSSPSFGGDNEQFF
TRBD1,TRBV11-2,-,TRBJ1-4,TGTGCCAGCAGCTTAGATCGGGGGACAGGGGGCAGTGAAAAACTGTTTTTT,CASSLDRGTGGSEKLFF
TRBD1,TRBV5-1,-,TRBJ2-3,TGCGCCAGCGGGACCGGGACAGGGGTGACAGATACGCAGTATTTT,CASGTGTGVTDTQYF
-,TRBV6-5,-,TRBJ1-6,TGTGCCAGCAGCTTCGATGTCCAACACACCCTCCACTTT,CASSFDVQHTLHF
TRBD1,TRBV29-1,-,TRBJ2-7,TGCAGCGTGCTTGGTCAGGGGGTTACCTACGAGCAGTACTTC,CSVLGQGVTYEQYF
-,TRBV3-1/TRBV3-2,-,TRBJ2-1,TGTGCCAGCAGCCAATCGACACCTTTAGGTGAGCAGTTCTTC,CASSQSTPLGEQFF
-,TRBV15,-,TRBJ2-3,TGTGCCACCAGCACGGGACACACAGATACGCAGTATTTT,CATSTGHTDTQYF
-,TRBV6-5,-,TRBJ1-6,TGTGCCAGCAGTTCCTTTGCCGAGATCCAAAATTCACCCCTCCACTTT,CASSSFAEIQNSPLHF
-,TRBV28,-,TRBJ1-2,TGTGCCAGCGCCAACGGGGATAACTATGGCTACACCTTC,CASANGDNYGYTF
-,TRBV3-1/TRBV3-2,few,TRBJ2-5,TGTGCCAGCAGCCAAGGTGGCTTTAGCGCGGAGACCCAGTACTTC,CASSQGGFSAETQYF
-,TRBV5-3,-,TRBJ2-7,TGTGCCAGAAGCAACGGGACACCCTACGAGCAGTACTTC,CARSNGTPYEQYF
TRBD1,TRBV4-3,-,TRBJ1-1,TGCGCCAGCAGCCAAAGGGACAGGAACACTGAAGCTTTCTTT,CASSQRDRNTEAFF
TRBD1,TRBV6-6,-,TRBJ1-4,TGTGCCAGCAGCCCGGGACAGGGAAACGGGAATGAAAAACTGTTTTTT,CASSPGQGNGNEKLFF
-,TRBV7-9,-,TRBJ2-7,TGTGCCAGCAGCTTAGATTACTCCTACGAGCAGTACTTC,CASSLDYSYEQYF
TRBD1,TRBV11-1,-,TRBJ2-1,TGTGCCAGCAGTCCGGGACAGGGGGCGCTTAGTGAGCAGTTCTTC,CASSPGQGALSEQFF
-,TRBV2,-,TRBJ1-1,TGTGCCAGCAAGATCCGGACAGCATTGAACACTGAAGCTTTCTTT,CASKIRTALNTEAFF
-,TRBV6-5,-,TRBJ1-4,TGTGCCAGCAGTAACCCGGGACTTGCTAATGAAAAACTGTTTTTT,CASSNPGLANEKLFF
TRBD2,TRBV30,-,TRBJ2-3,TGTGCCTGGAGTACTAGCGGGAAGGGTACGCAGTATTTT,CAWSTSGKGTQYF
-,TRBV6-2/TRBV6-3,once,TRBJ1-6,TGTGCCAGCAGTTACTCGGGCCCAGGGGCGAATTCACCCCTCCACTTT,CASSYSGPGANSPLHF
TRBD2,TRBV6-4,-,TRBJ2-3,TGTGCCAGCAGTCCCACGACTAGCGGCACAGATACGCAGTATTTT,CASSPTTSGTDTQYF
-,TRBV2,-,TRBJ2-4,TGTGCCAGCAGTGAAATATCGTCCAAAAACATTCAGTACTTC,CASSEISSKNIQYF
-,TRBV18,-,TRBJ1-3,TGTGCCAGCTCACCACAGGCCCAGGGCCTCTCTGGAAACACCATATATTTT,CASSPQAQGLSGNTIYF
-,TRBV21-1,-,TRBJ2-2,TGTGCCAGCGGAATCGGGACTAGCGGGAGGGCCAACACCGGGGAGCTGTTTTTT,CASGIGTSGRANTGELFF
-,TRBV7-9,-,TRBJ1-5,TGTGCCAGCAGCCCAGGGCTTGATAGCAATCAGCCCCAGCATTTT,CASSPGLDSNQPQHF
-,TRBV7-9,-,TRBJ1-1,TGTGCCAGCAGCCCCCCTGGTTCCGCCCAAGGGGGTGAAGCTTTCTTT,CASSPPGSAQGGEAFF
TRBD1,TRBV3-1/TRBV3-2,-,TRBJ2-5,TGTGCCAGCAGCCAAGTCGGACAGGGGATCGAAGAGACCCAGTACTTC,CASSQVGQGIEETQYF
-,TRBV29-1,-,TRBJ2-7,TGCAGCGTTGAAAGTATCAGCGACTACGAGCAGTACTTC,CSVESISDYEQYF
TRBD2,TRBV10-1,-,TRBJ2-1,TGCGCCAGCAGTGCAAGCGGGAGCTACAATGAGCAGTTCTTC,CASSASGSYNEQFF
-,TRBV2,-,TRBJ2-1,TGTGCCAGCAGTGACCGTGCGGGGTGGGAGCAGTTCTTC,CASSDRAGWEQFF
-,TRBV6-5,-,TRBJ1-4,TGTGCCAGCAGCGGTGTTCGACTTGGAGAGGGGGAACTGTTTTTT,CASSGVRLGEGELFF
-,TRBV6-5,once,TRBJ1-6,TGTGCCAGCGGAGTCTCAACAGGGTTTAATTCACCCCTCCACTTT,CASGVSTGFNSPLHF
TRBD2,TRBV2,-,TRBJ2-1,TGTGCCAGCAGTGAAGCGCTTCTTGGGCTAGCGGGGGGGCTATACAATGAGCAGTTCTTC,CASSEALLGLAGGLYNEQFF
TRBD1,TRBV7-8,-,TRBJ1-1,TGTGCCAGCATGTTGGAATCAGGGGGACCTGAAGCTTTCTTT,CASMLESGGPEAFF
TRBD2,TRBV5-1,once,TRBJ2-1,TGCGCCAGCAGCTTGGGGGGGATAGCGGGATTTAATGAGCAGTTCTTC,CASSLGGIAGFNEQFF
TRBD1,TRBV19,-,TRBJ1-5,TGTGCCAGTAGTATAGACCACACCCGGGGACAGGGTCGATCTCAGCCCCAGCATTTT,CASSIDHTRGQGRSQPQHF
-,TRBV2,-,TRBJ2-1,TGTGCCAGCAGTCAGACTAGTTCCGACCACAATGAGCAGTTCTTC,CASSQTSSDHNEQFF
TRBD2,TRBV13,-,TRBJ2-5,TGTGCCAGCAGCTTAGGGACTAGCCTCCAAGAGACCCAGTACTTC,CASSLGTSLQETQYF
-,TRBV6-1,once,TRBJ1-6,TGTGCCAGCAGTGAAGAGGGTAGCGGTTCACCCCTCCACTTT,CASSEEGSGSPLHF
-,TRBV7-8,-,TRBJ2-7,TGTGCCAGCAGCTTTCGACTCGCGGGGGAGCAGTACTTC,CASSFRLAGEQYF
-,TRBV11-2,-,TRBJ2-5,TGTGCCAGCAGCCCCACACTGGACTTCCAAGAGACCCAGTACTTC,CASSPTLDFQETQYF
TRBD2,TRBV2,-,TRBJ2-7,TGTGCCAGCAGTGAAGGCCGGGGGGGCCCCTACGAGCAGTACTTC,CASSEGRGGPYEQYF